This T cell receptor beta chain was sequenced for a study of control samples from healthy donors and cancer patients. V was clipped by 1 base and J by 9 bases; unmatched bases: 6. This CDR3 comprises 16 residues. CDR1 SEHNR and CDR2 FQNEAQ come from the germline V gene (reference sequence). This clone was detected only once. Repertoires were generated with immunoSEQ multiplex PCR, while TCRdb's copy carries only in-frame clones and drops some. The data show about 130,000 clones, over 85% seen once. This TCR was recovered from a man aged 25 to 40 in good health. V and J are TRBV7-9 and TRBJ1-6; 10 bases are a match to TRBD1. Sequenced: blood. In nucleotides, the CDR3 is TGTGCCAGCAGCTTAGTTGGGGACAGGGGTCGTTCACCCCTCCACTTT. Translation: CASSLVGDRGRSPLHF.